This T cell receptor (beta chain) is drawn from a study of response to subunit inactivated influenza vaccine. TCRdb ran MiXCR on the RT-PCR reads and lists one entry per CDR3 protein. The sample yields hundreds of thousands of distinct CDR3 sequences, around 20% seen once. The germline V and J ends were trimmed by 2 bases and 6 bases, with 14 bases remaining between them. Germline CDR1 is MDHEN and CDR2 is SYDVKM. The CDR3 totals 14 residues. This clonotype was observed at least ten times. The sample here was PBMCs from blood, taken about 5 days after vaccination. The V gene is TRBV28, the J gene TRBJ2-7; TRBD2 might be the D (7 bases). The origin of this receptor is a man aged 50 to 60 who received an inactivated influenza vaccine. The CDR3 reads CASSLRGRAREQYF. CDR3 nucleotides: TGTGCCAGCAGTTTAAGGGGGAGGGCCCGCGAGCAGTACTTC.